The present T cell receptor beta chain was sequenced within a study of human T cells and chemical hapten exposure (dated by TCRdb to the early 2020s). With regard to the full study: For sensitization, 2% DPC in acetone was applied to a roughly 2 cm by roughly 2 cm area of upper inner arm skin. Blood for TCR sequencing was provided by twenty-nine alopecia patients at one to four time points (pre-sensitization, 2, 6 and 24 weeks). Libraries were pooled for sequencing, and variation in per-sample TCR yields was attributed mainly to small differences in library volumes within the pool. Throughout the study period of about 23 weeks, patients also received therapeutic DPC doses to the scalp every week. Most of the patients in the cohort were female, and the cohort covered alopecia areata with under or over 50% scalp involvement, alopecia totalis and alopecia universalis. Blood samples were taken from patients before sensitization (week 0) and then at 2, 6 and about 24 weeks after DPC sensitization. This study followed changes in the peripheral blood TCR repertoire in vivo during primary and secondary sensitization of alopecia patients to the hapten diphenylcyclopropenone (DPC). Patch testing was performed on the upper back with Finn chambers containing 0.01% DPC, and the patch tests were scored after 6 days according to International Contact Dermatitis Research Group standards.

The study at large found these results: Repeated subsampling changed both the strength of the expansion versus patch-test correlation and the threshold at which the correlation became significant. Significantly more large CDR3 similarity clusters were formed by expanded TCRs than by pre-sensitization or healthy control sets, consistent with antigen-driven responses. Patch test score correlated positively with the number of PT1 expanded TCRs, reaching significance at thresholds 8, 16 and 32 but not at 4. DPC sensitization did not change the number of TCRs with a frequency above 1 in 1000, and there was no evidence of changes in global repertoire structure. All patients had alopecia, a presumed autoimmune disease, so their immune response might differ from that of healthy individuals.

This specimen's time point label, interpreted: pre-sensitization, week 0. According to the study, the label for this sample's treatment or condition signals: therapeutic diphenylcyclopropenone sensitization with weekly scalp DPC. At each patch-test visit, blood was drawn before the patch test was applied. Patients were considered eligible if aged 18 to 70, diagnosed with alopecia and deemed suitable for DPC therapy, and patients were excluded if pregnant. Unfractionated whole blood was collected in Tempus Blood RNA tubes, and total RNA was extracted from that blood. Reading the germline V gene gives CDR1 SGDLS and CDR2 YYNGEE. From the cysteine through the phenylalanine, the CDR3 covers 14 amino acids. Just the 42-base CDR3 DNA is kept, in frame starting at base 1. V lost 1 base and J lost 7 bases; the stretch between them is 14 bases long. Note on this clonotype: Its antigen remains unidentified. No qualities accompany the bases; no much larger clone lies one base away.

Library creation used RACE. The instrument given in TCRdb is NextSeq 500. Library preparation attached unique molecular identifiers to individual cDNA molecules for quantitative, reproducible TCR counting. From each blood RNA sample, both TCR alpha and TCR beta chains were sequenced. The paper's data handling went like this. The median number of TCRs per sample was around 96,000, ranging from roughly 23,224 to 690,600. The Decombinator software suite was used to annotate the V, J and CDR3 of the TCR reads. To make PS versus PT1 abundance plots, every sample was subsampled to the same number of TCRs (28,000). Expanded TCRs were defined as absent before sensitization and observed at least eight times at the 2-week time point. The raw public reads went through TCRdb reprocessing: fastp at Q25, MiXCR clone calling, in-frame beta chains kept. Identical CDR3 proteins give one entry, which carries the most common genes and DNA. Clone size and V and J calls follow TCRdb, not the original study. This sample has 85,000 to 130,000 distinct CDR3 sequences in its table, and 10% to 15% of those were observed once. The ten largest clones represent 1.6% of the sample.

The chain is made from TRBV9 and TRBJ1-1; possibly the D gene is TRBD1, per 6 matching bases. The clonotype comes from a woman aged 45-65 years with alopecia areata. Some clones in this sample may be carry-over from other donors' samples. The starting material was whole blood, obtained in connection with sensitization to the hapten diphenylcyclopropenone (DPC). The CDR3 is CASSVFSGAIEAFF. The sequence in DNA is TGTGCCAGCAGCGTATTTTCAGGGGCAATTGAAGCTTTCTTT.